A single T cell receptor beta chain is shown here with its context. Its antigen is not identified. Time point in this sample: newly diagnosed GD, antithyroid drugs for less than 3 months. TCR sequences were obtained from RNA taken from PBMCs. This sample is drawn from a study of regulatory T cells in long-lasting Graves disease. Study-wide results and limits: With persistent disease, TRBV28, TRBJ1-2 and TRBJ2-5 were the favored segments.

V was pared by 4 bases and J by 5 bases, with 10 bases between. In germline, CDR1 is MRHNA, CDR2 SNTAGT. The CDR3 has 13 residues. Library construction for TCR beta used iRepertoire HTBI primers and Arm-PCR of CDR3 regions. As handled by the study authors: The identification of about 68 TRBV and 14 TRBJ segments was made across samples. TCRdb called the multiplex PCR reads again in MiXCR, with one record for every CDR3 protein. These V and J calls derive from TCRdb rather than the authors' analysis. The data show 250,000 to 300,000 distinct CDR3 sequences, 15% to 20% seen once. These sequences were also reported in another study, on T cells in Graves' hyperthyroidism and ophthalmopathy. This second study says: Stable disease denoted Graves' hyperthyroidism without ophthalmopathy progression within 18 months. Together with thyroid ultrasound, orbital computed tomography, serum thyroxine and TRAb, clinical symptoms were used for diagnoses.

The source of this sequence is a woman in her 30s with Graves disease. This chain connects TRBV6-4 to TRBJ2-3; tentative D call: TRBD2 (6 bases). Sample: peripheral blood mononuclear cells (PBMCs), taken at new diagnosis, from a patient treated with antithyroid drugs. The CDR3 sequence: CASSGTTGDTQYF. DNA for the CDR3: TGTGCCAGCAGTGGGACTACTGGAGATACGCAGTATTTT.